This T cell receptor beta chain stems from a study of blood T cell repertoires in COVID-19. On the study more broadly: Whether acute or convalescent, the COVID-19 samples came from the United States, Italy and Spain. The cDNA or gDNA used as material had been derived from T cells, B-cell-depleted T cells, or PBMCs.

Per the original methods: Estimation of nucleated cell counts relied on the amplification of reference gene primers. This table comes from immunoSEQ multiplex PCR, and its TCRdb copy is limited to in-frame clones, with some not included. V, J and clone size are those of that table, while D and trimming were read from the DNA. This sample has about 210,000 clones; about four fifths occur once, and the top ten carry 6.5% to 9%. This clone appeared a few times. Germline loops: CDR1 SNHLY, CDR2 FYNNEI. The V end was cut by 4 bases, the J end by 4 bases, with 14 bases between. The CDR3 totals 15 residues. The sample consisted of peripheral blood. The V call is TRBV2, the J call TRBJ2-1; D is unresolved. This TCR derives from a woman aged 50 to 60 with active or convalescent COVID-19. The CDR3: CASSASSSRYNEQFF. In DNA form, the CDR3 reads TGTGCCAGCAGTGCCTCTAGTTCCCGTTACAATGAGCAGTTCTTC. Filled out from reference TRBV2 and TRBJ2-1, the complete variable domain reads EPEVTQTPSHQVTQMGQEVILRCVPISNHLYFYWYRQILGQKVEFLVSFYNNEISEKSEIFDDQFSVERPDGSNFTLKIRSTKLEDSAMYFCASSASSSRYNEQFFGPGTRLTVL.